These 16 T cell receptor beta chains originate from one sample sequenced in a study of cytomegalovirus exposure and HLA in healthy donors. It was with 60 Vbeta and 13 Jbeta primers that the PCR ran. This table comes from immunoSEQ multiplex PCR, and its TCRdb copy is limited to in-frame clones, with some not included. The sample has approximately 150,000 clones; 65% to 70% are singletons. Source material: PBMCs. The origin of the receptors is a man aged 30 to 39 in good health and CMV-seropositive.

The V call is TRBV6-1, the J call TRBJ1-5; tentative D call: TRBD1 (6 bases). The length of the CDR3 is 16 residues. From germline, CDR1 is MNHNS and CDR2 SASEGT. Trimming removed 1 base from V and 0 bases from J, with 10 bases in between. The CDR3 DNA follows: TGTGCCAGCAGTGAAGAATCACAGGGTAGCAATCAGCCCCAGCATTTT. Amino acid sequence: CASSEESQGSNQPQHF.

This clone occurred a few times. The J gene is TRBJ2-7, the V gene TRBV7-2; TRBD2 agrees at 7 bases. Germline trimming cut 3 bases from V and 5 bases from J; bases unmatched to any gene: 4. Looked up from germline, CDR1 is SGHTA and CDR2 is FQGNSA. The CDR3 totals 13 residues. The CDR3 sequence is CASSFAGEDEQYF. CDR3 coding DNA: TGTGCCAGCAGCTTTGCGGGAGAAGACGAGCAGTACTTC.

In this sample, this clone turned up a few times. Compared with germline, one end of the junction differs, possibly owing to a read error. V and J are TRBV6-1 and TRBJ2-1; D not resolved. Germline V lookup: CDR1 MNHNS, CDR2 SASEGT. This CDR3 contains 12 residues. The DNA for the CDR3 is TGTGCCAGCACCCTCTCCCACAATGAGCAGTTCTTC. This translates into CASTLSHNEQFF.

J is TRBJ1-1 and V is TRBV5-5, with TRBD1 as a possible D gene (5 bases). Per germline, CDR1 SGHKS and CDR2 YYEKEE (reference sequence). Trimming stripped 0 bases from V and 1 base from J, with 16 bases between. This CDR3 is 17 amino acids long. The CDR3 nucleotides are TGTGCCAGCAGCTTGGGCCTCTTCGCGGGGGAGAACACTGAAGCTTTCTTT. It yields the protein CASSLGLFAGENTEAFF.

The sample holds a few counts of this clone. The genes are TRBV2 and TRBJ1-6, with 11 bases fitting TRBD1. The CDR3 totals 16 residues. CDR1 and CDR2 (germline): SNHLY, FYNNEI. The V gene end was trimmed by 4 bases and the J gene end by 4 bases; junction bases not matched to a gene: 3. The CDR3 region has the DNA TGTGCCAGCAGTGGGACAGGGGGCGAATATAATTCACCCCTCCACTTT. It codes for CASSGTGGEYNSPLHF.

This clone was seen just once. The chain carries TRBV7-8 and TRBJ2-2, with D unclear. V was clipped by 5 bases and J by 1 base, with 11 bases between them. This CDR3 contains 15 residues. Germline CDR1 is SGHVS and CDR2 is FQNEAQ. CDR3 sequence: CASSPTRWNTGELFF. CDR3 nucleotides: TGTGCCAGCAGCCCTACCCGGTGGAACACCGGGGAGCTGTTTTTT.

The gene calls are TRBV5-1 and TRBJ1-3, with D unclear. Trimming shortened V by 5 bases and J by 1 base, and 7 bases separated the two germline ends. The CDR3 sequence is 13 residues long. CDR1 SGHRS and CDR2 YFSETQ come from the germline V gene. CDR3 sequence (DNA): TGCGCCAGCAGTCTTGTTTCTGGAAACACCATATATTTT. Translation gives CASSLVSGNTIYF.

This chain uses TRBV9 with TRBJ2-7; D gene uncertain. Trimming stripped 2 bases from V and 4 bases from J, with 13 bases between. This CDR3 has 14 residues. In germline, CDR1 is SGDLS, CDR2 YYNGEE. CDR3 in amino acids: CASSVDKAVYEQYF. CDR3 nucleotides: TGTGCCAGCAGCGTCGATAAGGCGGTTTACGAGCAGTACTTC.

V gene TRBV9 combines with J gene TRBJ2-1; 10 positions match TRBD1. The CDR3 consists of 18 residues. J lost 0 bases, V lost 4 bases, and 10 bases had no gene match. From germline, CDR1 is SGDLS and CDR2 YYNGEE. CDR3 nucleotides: TGTGCCAGCAGCCCTCCCGGGACAGGGGTCTTCTCCTACAATGAGCAGTTCTTC. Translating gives CASSPPGTGVFSYNEQFF. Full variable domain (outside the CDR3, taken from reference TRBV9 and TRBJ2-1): DSGVTQTPKHLITATGQRVTLRCSPRSGDLSVYWYQQSLDQGLQFLIQYYNGEERAKGNILERFSAQQFPDLHSELNLSSLELGDSALYFCASSPPGTGVFSYNEQFFGPGTRLTVL.

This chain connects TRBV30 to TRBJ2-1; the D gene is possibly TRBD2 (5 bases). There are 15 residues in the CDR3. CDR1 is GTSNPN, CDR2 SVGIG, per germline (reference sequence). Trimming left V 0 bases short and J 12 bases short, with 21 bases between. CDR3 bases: TGTGCCTGGAGTGTACAAACGGCGGGCCCAGGTAGGCAGTTCTTC. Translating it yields CAWSVQTAGPGRQFF.

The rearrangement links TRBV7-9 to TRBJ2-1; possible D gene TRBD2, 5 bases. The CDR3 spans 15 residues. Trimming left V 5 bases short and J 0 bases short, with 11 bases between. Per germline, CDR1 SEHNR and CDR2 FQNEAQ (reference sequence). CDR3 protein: CASSGGSSSYNEQFF. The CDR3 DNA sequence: TGTGCCAGCAGCGGAGGATCGAGCTCCTACAATGAGCAGTTCTTC.

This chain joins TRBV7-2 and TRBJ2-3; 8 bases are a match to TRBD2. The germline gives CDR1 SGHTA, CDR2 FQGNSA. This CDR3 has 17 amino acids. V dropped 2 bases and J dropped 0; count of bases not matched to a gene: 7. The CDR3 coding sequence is TGTGCCAGCAGCTTAACAAATAGCGGGACGAGCACAGATACGCAGTATTTT. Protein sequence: CASSLTNSGTSTDTQYF.

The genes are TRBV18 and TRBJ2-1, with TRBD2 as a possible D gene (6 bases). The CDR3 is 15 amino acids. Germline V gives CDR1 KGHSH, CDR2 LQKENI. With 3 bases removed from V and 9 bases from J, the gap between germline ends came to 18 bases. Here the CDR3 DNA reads TGTGCCAGCTCACCTCCGGGACTCCCACGAGGTGAGCAGTTCTTC. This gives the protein CASSPPGLPRGEQFF.

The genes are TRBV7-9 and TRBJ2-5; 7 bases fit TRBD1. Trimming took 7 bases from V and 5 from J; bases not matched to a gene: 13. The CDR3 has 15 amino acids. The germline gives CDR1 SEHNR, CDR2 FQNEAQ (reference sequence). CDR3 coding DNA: TGTGCCAGCATCCAAACCGGGACAGCATTTGAGACCCAGTACTTC. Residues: CASIQTGTAFETQYF.

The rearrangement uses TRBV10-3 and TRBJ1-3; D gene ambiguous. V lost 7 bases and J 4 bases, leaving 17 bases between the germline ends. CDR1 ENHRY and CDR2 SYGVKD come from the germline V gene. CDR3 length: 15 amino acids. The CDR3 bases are TGTGCCATCACCTCGACTCGGGAGGCCGGAAACACCATATATTTT. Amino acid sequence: CAITSTREAGNTIYF.

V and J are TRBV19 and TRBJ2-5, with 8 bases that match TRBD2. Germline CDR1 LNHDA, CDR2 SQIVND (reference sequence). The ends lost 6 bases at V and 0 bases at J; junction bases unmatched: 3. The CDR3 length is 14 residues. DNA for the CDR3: TGTGCCAGTAGGTTAGCGGGAAACCAAGAGACCCAGTACTTC. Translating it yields CASRLAGNQETQYF.